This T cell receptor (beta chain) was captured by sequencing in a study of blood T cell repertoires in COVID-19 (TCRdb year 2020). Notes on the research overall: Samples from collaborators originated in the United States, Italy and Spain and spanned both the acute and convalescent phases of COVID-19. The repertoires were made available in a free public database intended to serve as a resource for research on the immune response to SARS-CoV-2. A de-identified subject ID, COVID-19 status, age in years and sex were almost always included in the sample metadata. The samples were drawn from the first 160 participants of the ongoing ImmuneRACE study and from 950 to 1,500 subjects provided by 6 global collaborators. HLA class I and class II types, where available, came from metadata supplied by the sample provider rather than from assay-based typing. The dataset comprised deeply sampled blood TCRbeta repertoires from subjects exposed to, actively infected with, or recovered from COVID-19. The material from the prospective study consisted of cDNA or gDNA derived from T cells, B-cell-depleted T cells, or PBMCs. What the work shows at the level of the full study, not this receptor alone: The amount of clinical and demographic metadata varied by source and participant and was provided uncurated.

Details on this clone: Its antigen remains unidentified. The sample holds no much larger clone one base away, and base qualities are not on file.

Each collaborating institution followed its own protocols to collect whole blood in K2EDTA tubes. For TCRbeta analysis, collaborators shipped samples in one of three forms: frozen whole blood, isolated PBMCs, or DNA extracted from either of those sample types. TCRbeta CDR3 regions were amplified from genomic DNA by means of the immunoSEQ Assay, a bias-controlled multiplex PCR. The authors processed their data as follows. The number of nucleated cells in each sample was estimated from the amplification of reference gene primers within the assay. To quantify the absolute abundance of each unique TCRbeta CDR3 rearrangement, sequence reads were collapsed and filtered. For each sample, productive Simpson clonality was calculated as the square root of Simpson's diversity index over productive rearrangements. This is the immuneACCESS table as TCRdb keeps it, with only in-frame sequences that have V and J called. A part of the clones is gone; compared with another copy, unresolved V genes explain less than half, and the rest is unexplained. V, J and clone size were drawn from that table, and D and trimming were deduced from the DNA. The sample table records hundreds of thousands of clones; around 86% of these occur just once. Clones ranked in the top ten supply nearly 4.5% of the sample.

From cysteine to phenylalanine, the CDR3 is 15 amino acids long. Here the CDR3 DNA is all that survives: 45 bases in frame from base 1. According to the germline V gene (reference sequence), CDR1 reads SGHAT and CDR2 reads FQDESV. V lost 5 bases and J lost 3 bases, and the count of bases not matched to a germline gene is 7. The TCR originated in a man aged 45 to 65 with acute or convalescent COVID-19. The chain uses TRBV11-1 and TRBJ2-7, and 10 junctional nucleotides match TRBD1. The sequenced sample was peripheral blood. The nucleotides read TGTGCCAGCAGCCGAACCTGGGACAGGGGCTACGAGCAGTACTTC. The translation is CASSRTWDRGYEQYF. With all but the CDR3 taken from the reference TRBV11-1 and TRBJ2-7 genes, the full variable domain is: EAEVAQSPRYKITEKSQAVAFWCDPISGHATLYWYRQILGQGPELLVQFQDESVVDDSQLPKDRFSAERLKGVDSTLKIQPAELGDSAMYLCASSRTWDRGYEQYFGPGTRLTVT.